This T cell receptor (beta chain) is from a study of chemoradiotherapy in HPV16-positive cancers. Libraries were prepared by immunoSEQ multiplex PCR; TCRdb keeps only in-frame clonotypes and omits some of them. The sample records 30,000 to 45,000 clones, around three quarters being singletons. Trimming took 0 bases from V and 0 from J; bases not matched to a gene: 3. Germline V CDR1 and CDR2: SGHTA, FQGNSA. The CDR3 runs to 16 residues. This sequence joins TRBV7-2 and TRBJ2-7; TRBD2 aligns across 9 bases. The sequence came from a human donor with HPV-associated anogenital cancer. Sequenced material: blood, taken from a patient who underwent chemoradiotherapy. The CDR3 protein is CASSLASGGNSYEQYF. As DNA, the CDR3 is TGTGCCAGCAGCTTAGCTAGCGGGGGCAACTCCTACGAGCAGTACTTC.